This T cell receptor (beta chain) derives from a study of OX40 agonist ivuxolimab in advanced cancers. As for the study in general: Those treated in dose escalation had hepatocellular carcinoma, melanoma, renal cell cancer or head and neck cancer.

A word on this clone: Its antigen is as yet unknown.

Study-level points and caveats: Clones of CD4+ and CD8+ blood T cells grew by week 6 at doses of 0.1 to 3.0 mg/kg.

Only in-frame clones appear in the TCRdb table, and some are missing; sequencing was by immunoSEQ multiplex PCR. Among over 85,000 clones, around 83% were seen once, and the ten largest hold almost 1.5%. The CDR3 sequence is 15 residues long. Germline V lookup: CDR1 SGHTA, CDR2 FQGTGA. Trimming removed 3 bases at V and 1 base at J, with 12 bases between. This receptor was identified in an adult with an advanced solid tumor such as melanoma, head and neck, liver or kidney cancer. This chain joins TRBV7-3 and TRBJ1-1; D is unclear. The sample was CD4+ or CD8+ T cells sorted from blood, taken in a trial of the OX40 agonist ivuxolimab. CDR3 sequence reads: CASSFDLIQNTEAFF. CDR3 nucleotides: TGTGCCAGCAGCTTCGATCTGATCCAGAACACTGAAGCTTTCTTT.